One sample yielded the 19 T cell receptor beta chains listed below, sequenced in a study of cytomegalovirus exposure and HLA in healthy donors. PCR used 60 Vbeta primers and 13 Jbeta primers. This table comes from immunoSEQ multiplex PCR, and its TCRdb copy is limited to in-frame clones, with some not included. The sample includes under 200,000 clones, roughly four fifths of them seen just once. The sample taken for sequencing was PBMCs. The origin of the receptors is a middle-aged man in good health and CMV-seronegative.

The chain links TRBV7-3 to TRBJ2-1; 7 bases line up with TRBD2. The CDR3 runs 13 residues. In germline, CDR1 is SGHTA, CDR2 FQGTGA. Germline trimming cut 5 bases from V and 8 bases from J; bases unmatched to any gene: 6. CDR3 bases: TGTGCCAGCAGCCCCCTCGGGAGGCATGAGCAGTTCTTC. This translates into CASSPLGRHEQFF.

The chain links TRBV30 to TRBJ2-7; 14 positions match TRBD2. The CDR3 is 17 residues long. Per germline, CDR1 GTSNPN and CDR2 SVGIG (reference sequence). Trimming removed 1 base from V and 4 bases from J; junction bases left unmatched: 9. CDR3 DNA: TGTGCCTGGAGTGCACCGGGACTAGCGGGAGTTTTGTACGAGCAGTACTTC. Protein: CAWSAPGLAGVLYEQYF. Filled out from reference TRBV30 and TRBJ2-7, the complete variable domain reads SQTIHQWPATLVQPVGSPLSLECTVEGTSNPNLYWYRQAAGRGLQLLFYSVGIGQISSEVPQNLSASRPQDRQFILSSKKLLLSDSGFYLCAWSAPGLAGVLYEQYFGPGTRLTVT.

Only a few counts were recorded for this clone. CDR3 sequence reads: CASSVPVTGELFF. The CDR3 region has the DNA TGTGCCAGCAGTGTCCCGGTCACCGGGGAGCTGTTTTTT. The V gene is TRBV6-1, the J gene TRBJ2-2, with D uncertain. The CDR3 contains 13 residues. The germline V gene encodes CDR1 MNHNS and CDR2 SASEGT. V dropped 4 bases and J dropped 4 bases, with 7 bases sitting between them.

The V and J genes are TRBV12-5 and TRBJ1-1; D is ambiguous. V shed 5 bases and J shed 10 bases, with 14 bases lying between them. Germline-derived CDR1 and CDR2 are LGHNT and FRNRAP. There are 12 residues in the CDR3. As DNA, the CDR3 is TGTGCTAGTGGTAGGGCAGGAGGACCAGCTTTCTTT. This codes for CASGRAGGPAFF.

This rearrangement joins TRBV7-9 to TRBJ1-5; 8 bases are shared with TRBD1. The CDR3 runs 14 residues. V shed 3 bases and J 8 bases; nucleotides not matched to a gene: 6. Per germline, CDR1 SEHNR and CDR2 FQNEAQ (reference sequence). CDR3 in DNA: TGTGCCAGCAGCTTTGGACAGGGAGAGAAGCCCCAGCATTTT. It is translated as CASSFGQGEKPQHF. Supplemented by reference TRBV7-9 and TRBJ1-5, the full variable domain reads DTGVSQNPRHKITKRGQNVTFRCDPISEHNRLYWYRQTLGQGPEFLTYFQNEAQLEKSRLLSDRFSAERPKGSFSTLEIQRTEQGDSAMYLCASSFGQGEKPQHFGDGTRLSIL.

A single count supports this clone. The chain uses TRBV29-1 and TRBJ2-7; 11 bases are shared with TRBD2. CDR1 SQVTM and CDR2 ANQGSEA come from the germline V gene. CDR3 length: 13 residues. The J segment lost 2 bases and the V segment lost 5 bases, leaving 2 bases of the junction unmatched. The CDR3 bases are TGCAGCGTTATTAGCGGGAGGGCCTACGAGCAGTACTTC. It translates to CSVISGRAYEQYF.

The rearrangement links TRBV29-1 to TRBJ2-5, with 10 bases that match TRBD2. With the DNA end fitting TRBJ2-7 better, the J assignment may be wrong. The germline gives CDR1 SQVTM, CDR2 ANQGSEA. The CDR3 sequence is 16 residues long. The CDR3 DNA reads TGCAGCGTTGAGTCCGGCGGGACTAGCGTCTCCTACGAGCAGTACTTC. It yields the protein CSVESGGTSVSYEQYF.

The chain uses TRBV5-1 and TRBJ2-1; 7 nucleotides agree with TRBD2. Losses at the gene ends were 9 bases for V and 6 bases for J; bases not matched to a gene: 12. This CDR3 spans 14 amino acids. Germline lookup yields CDR1 SGHRS and CDR2 YFSETQ. CDR3: CATKAGPLGNEQFF. CDR3 nucleotides: TGCGCCACAAAAGCGGGGCCGTTGGGCAATGAGCAGTTCTTC.

This clone was seen a few times. The genes are TRBV7-8 and TRBJ2-5; D is perhaps TRBD1 (5 bases). This CDR3 is 14 amino acids long. The V and J ends lost 1 base and 2 bases respectively, with 8 bases between them. CDR1 is SGHVS, CDR2 FQNEAQ, per germline. CDR3 loop: CASSLGTTQETQYF. The CDR3, as DNA: TGTGCCAGCAGCTTAGGGACAACTCAAGAGACCCAGTACTTC.

This clone occurred a few times. This sequence joins TRBV7-2 and TRBJ2-1, with 7 positions matching TRBD2. The ends lost 1 base at V and 9 bases at J; junction bases unmatched: 6. The CDR3 is 14 residues long. Germline CDR1 SGHTA, CDR2 FQGNSA. CDR3 protein: CASSLGAGAGEQFF. CDR3 DNA: TGTGCCAGCAGCTTAGGGGCGGGAGCGGGTGAGCAGTTCTTC.

This rearrangement joins TRBV14 to TRBJ1-5; no reliable D call. The CDR3 covers 13 residues. The V end was cut by 1 base, the J end by 8 bases, with 9 bases between. The germline CDR1 and CDR2 sequences are SGHDN and FVKESK. This CDR3 reads CASSQGLGEPQHF. CDR3 sequence (DNA): TGTGCCAGCAGCCAAGGGCTGGGAGAGCCCCAGCATTTT.

The CDR3 region has the DNA TGTGCCAGCAGCTTGGTTAGGGGCGAGCAGTACGTC. It specifies CASSLVRGEQYV. V is TRBV5-6 and J is TRBJ2-7; tentatively, D is TRBD1 (5 bases). There are 12 residues in the CDR3. Trimming shortened V by 0 bases and J by 6 bases, and 7 bases separated the two germline ends. The V gene's germline CDR1 is SGHDT and CDR2 YYEEEE.

Here the CDR3 DNA reads TGTGCCAGTAGTATGCTGGTAACTAGCGCCAATGAGCAGTTCTTC. Translating gives CASSMLVTSANEQFF. V and J are TRBV19 and TRBJ2-1; 7 bases are shared with TRBD2. The junction had 8 bases not matched to a gene; V was cut back by 3 bases and J by 6 bases. Germline V CDR1 and CDR2: LNHDA, SQIVND (reference sequence). This CDR3 is built from 15 residues.

The gene calls are TRBV11-2 and TRBJ1-4; D remains unclear. The V gene's germline CDR1 is SGHAT and CDR2 FQNNGV. Trimming took 6 bases from V and 2 from J, leaving 16 bases between them. CDR3 length equals 16 residues. CDR3 sequence (DNA): TGTGCCAGCAGGCCATTCCCCCCACAGACTAATGAAAAACTGTTTTTT. It specifies CASRPFPPQTNEKLFF.

There are a few counts of this clone. The V call is TRBV6-1, the J call TRBJ2-4; a weak D match, TRBD1 (6 bases). CDR1 and CDR2 from the germline V gene are MNHNS and SASEGT. The CDR3 covers 13 residues. Trimming pared 8 bases from V and 1 base from J, leaving 9 bases between. CDR3 DNA: TGTGCCAGCCCCGACAGGGCCAAAAACATTCAGTACTTC. Protein: CASPDRAKNIQYF.

The V call is TRBV7-9, the J call TRBJ2-7, with D maybe TRBD2 (6 bases). V was shortened by 5 bases and J by 0 bases, with 11 bases between the two germline ends. This CDR3 contains 14 residues. Looked up from germline, CDR1 is SEHNR and CDR2 is FQNEAQ (reference sequence). As DNA, the CDR3 is TGTGCCAGCAGCCTCCTAGCGTTCTCCTACGAGCAGTACTTC. This encodes CASSLLAFSYEQYF.

The chain couples TRBV6-4 to TRBJ2-1, with D unresolved. CDR1 is MRHNA and CDR2 is SNTAGT in the germline V gene. V lost 0 bases and J 3 bases, leaving 15 bases between the germline ends. The CDR3 totals 17 residues. The CDR3 is CASSDSIMGFYYNEQFF. In DNA, the CDR3 is TGTGCCAGCAGTGACTCGATTATGGGCTTCTACTACAATGAGCAGTTCTTC.

The chain has TRBV6-6 and TRBJ1-2; D gene ambiguous. Trimming stripped 5 bases from V and 0 bases from J, with 13 bases between. Germline CDR1 reads MNHNY; CDR2 reads SVGAGI (reference sequence). This CDR3 contains 15 residues. The CDR3 nucleotides are TGTGCCAGCAGTCACCCCCAGAACACTAACTATGGCTACACCTTC. It yields the protein CASSHPQNTNYGYTF.

This sequence joins TRBV2 and TRBJ2-7; 9 bases align to TRBD2. V was clipped by 10 bases and J by 6 bases; unmatched bases: 7. Germline V lookup: CDR1 SNHLY, CDR2 FYNNEI. The CDR3 spans 12 residues. The CDR3 region is CATMGLASEQYV. The CDR3 DNA reads as TGTGCCACCATGGGACTAGCCTCCGAGCAGTACGTC.